The TCR beta chain described here comes from a study of T cell responses to AZD1222 COVID-19 vaccine. Per germline, CDR1 SSHAT and CDR2 FNYEAQ (reference sequence). The CDR3 runs 15 residues. Sequencing used immunoSEQ multiplex PCR; TCRdb keeps in-frame clones, though not all of them. The sample lists approximately 100,000 clones, around 84% occurring once. About this clone: The junction departs from the called germline gene at one end, perhaps through a read error.

The rearrangement uses TRBV7-7 and TRBJ1-3; possible D gene TRBD1, 6 bases. The clonotype was recovered from an adult who received the AZD1222 COVID-19 vaccine. This sample comprised peripheral blood, obtained 28 days after the second AZD1222 dose. The CDR3 bases are TGTGCTAGCAGCCAGGATTCAGGGGTTGGAAACACCATATATTTT. Encoded protein: CASSQDSGVGNTIYF.